This T cell receptor (beta chain) derives from a study of blood T cell repertoires in COVID-19. Background on the study: Whether acute or convalescent, the COVID-19 samples came from the United States, Italy and Spain. Nucleic acid was either cDNA or gDNA, and it came from T cells, B-cell-depleted T cells, or PBMCs.

Authors' processing steps: From reference gene primer amplification, estimates of nucleated cell counts were derived. Data came from immunoSEQ multiplex PCR; TCRdb stores just in-frame clones and leaves some out. The DNA was the basis for D and trimming; V, J and clone size are from that table. The sample lists about 260,000 clones, approximately 86% occurring once. The CDR3 loop spans 15 amino acids. Per the germline V gene, CDR1 is SGHDT and CDR2 is YYEEEE. The V end was cut by 2 bases, the J end by 0 bases, with 6 bases between. The receptor comes from a man in his forties with active or convalescent COVID-19. The sequencing sample was made of peripheral blood. The rearrangement joins TRBV5-6 to TRBJ1-6; D not resolved. The CDR3 is CASSLQSSYNSPLHF. The CDR3, as DNA: TGTGCCAGCAGCTTACAGAGCTCCTATAATTCACCCCTCCACTTT.